These 31 T cell receptor beta chains share one sample of origin, sequenced in a study of blood T cell repertoires in COVID-19 (dated by TCRdb to about 2020). Receptors were amplified or captured by the immunoSEQ multiplex PCR assay. Drawn from immuneACCESS, this table holds only the in-frame rearrangements with V and J called that TCRdb kept. Clones are partly lost; checked studies trace under half to an unresolved V gene and leave the rest unexplained. For this sample the table gives about 380,000 clones, of which roughly 86% were detected only once. Together, the top ten hold 0.85% to 1.2% of the sample. Sequences were obtained from peripheral blood. The receptor source for this set is a human donor with acute or convalescent COVID-19. The donor label of this sample is uncertain.

J is TRBJ2-3 and V is TRBV5-4; D is possibly TRBD2 (6 bases). Germline values: CDR1 SGHNT, CDR2 YYREEE (reference sequence). The V gene lost 2 bases and the J gene lost 2 bases, with 12 bases spanning the gap. The CDR3 covers 15 residues. CDR3 protein: CASSLLADHTDTQYF. The CDR3 coding sequence is TGTGCCAGCAGCTTACTAGCAGATCACACAGATACGCAGTATTTT.

The chain has TRBV20-1 and TRBJ1-1, with D unresolved. V gave up 4 bases and J gave up 10 bases, with 13 bases separating them. Germline lookup yields CDR1 DFQATT and CDR2 SNEGSKA (reference sequence). This CDR3 spans 11 amino acids. The CDR3 here is CSATPGRVAFF. The CDR3 region has the DNA TGCAGTGCTACCCCGGGGAGGGTAGCTTTCTTT.

This chain connects TRBV2 to TRBJ2-2; 8 nucleotides align to TRBD2. Germline-derived CDR1 and CDR2 are SNHLY and FYNNEI. V gave up 6 bases and J gave up 3 bases; unmatched junction bases: 12. The CDR3 loop spans 17 amino acids. CDR3 sequence: CASRGSLAGFDTGELFF. For the CDR3, the DNA is TGTGCCAGCAGGGGATCTTTAGCGGGATTCGACACCGGGGAGCTGTTTTTT. Based on the CDR3 plus reference TRBV2 and TRBJ2-2, the full variable domain is EPEVTQTPSHQVTQMGQEVILRCVPISNHLYFYWYRQILGQKVEFLVSFYNNEISEKSEIFDDQFSVERPDGSNFTLKIRSTKLEDSAMYFCASRGSLAGFDTGELFFGEGSRLTVL.

The rearrangement joins TRBV19 to TRBJ2-1; no definite D call. This CDR3 region has 15 residues. Germline CDR1 LNHDA, CDR2 SQIVND (reference sequence). V lost 0 bases to trimming and J lost 1 base, with 7 bases between them. CDR3 region: CASSIDLLSYNEQFF. The CDR3 DNA reads as TGTGCCAGTAGTATAGACCTACTTTCCTACAATGAGCAGTTCTTC.

This clone came up a few times. This sequence joins TRBV18 and TRBJ1-2; D not resolved. CDR1 and CDR2 (germline): KGHSH, LQKENI. The V end was cut by 3 bases, the J end by 3 bases, with 5 bases between. This CDR3 has 12 residues. Written as DNA, the CDR3 is TGTGCCAGCTCACCGGCCGACTATGGCTACACCTTC. Its translation: CASSPADYGYTF.

The V gene is TRBV2, the J gene TRBJ2-1; 9 bases line up with TRBD2. Looked up from germline, CDR1 is SNHLY and CDR2 is FYNNEI. The ends lost 8 bases at V and 6 bases at J; junction bases unmatched: 14. This CDR3 has 16 amino acids. The CDR3 nucleotides are TGTGCCAGCGTGGGAGGGGGGACTAGCTTAGGCAATGAGCAGTTCTTC. As protein: CASVGGGTSLGNEQFF.

The chain joins TRBV7-2 to TRBJ1-5, with D uncertain. V lost 5 bases to trimming and J lost 2 bases, with 10 bases between them. Germline V lookup: CDR1 SGHTA, CDR2 FQGNSA. The CDR3 runs to 14 residues. The CDR3, as DNA: TGTGCCAGCAGCCCGGCGGCCGGCAATCAGCCCCAGCATTTT. Translated: CASSPAAGNQPQHF.

This clone was counted once. The J gene is TRBJ1-5, the V gene TRBV6-4, with a possible D match to TRBD1 (6 bases). Germline V lookup: CDR1 MRHNA, CDR2 SNTAGT. CDR3 length: 14 residues. Trimming removed 8 bases at V and 0 bases at J, with 11 bases between. The CDR3 DNA reads TGTGCCAGCCCGGGACACTATAGCAATCAGCCCCAGCATTTT. It codes for CASPGHYSNQPQHF.

The CDR3 sequence is CASRGAESTLSTDTQYF. The DNA of the CDR3 is TGCGCCAGCAGAGGGGCTGAAAGTACCCTTAGCACAGATACGCAGTATTTT. The gene calls are TRBV5-1 and TRBJ2-3; a weak D match, TRBD1 (5 bases). CDR3 size: 17 residues. Trimming stripped 5 bases from V and 0 bases from J, with 19 bases between. The germline V gene has CDR1 SGHRS and CDR2 YFSETQ.

As for this clone: A read error may produce the germline difference seen at one junction end. The chain combines TRBV6-5 with TRBJ1-2; TRBD1 matches at 7 bases. The germline V gene has CDR1 MNHEY and CDR2 SVGAGI. The CDR3 contains 15 residues. The CDR3 here is CASSDSLTGYYGYTF. Written as DNA, the CDR3 is TGTGCCAGCAGTGACTCCCTGACAGGGTACTATGGCTACACCTTC.

V and J are TRBV5-6 and TRBJ2-1, with D possibly being TRBD2 (5 bases). Germline CDR1 is SGHDT and CDR2 is YYEEEE. The V and J ends lost 3 bases and 4 bases respectively, with 20 bases between them. CDR3 length equals 17 residues. The chain's CDR3 is CASSSGKDSELYNEQFF. The CDR3 nucleotides read TGTGCCAGCAGCTCCGGGAAAGACTCGGAGCTTTACAATGAGCAGTTCTTC.

The chain couples TRBV9 to TRBJ1-1, with D possibly being TRBD1 (6 bases). The CDR3 covers 15 residues. V was trimmed by 3 bases and J by 4 bases, leaving 16 bases between them. Germline V gene sequence: CDR1 SGDLS, CDR2 YYNGEE. The CDR3 reads CASSGSSGGGTEAFF. For the CDR3, the DNA is TGTGCCAGCAGCGGGTCCAGTGGGGGCGGCACTGAAGCTTTCTTT.

The chain couples TRBV30 to TRBJ2-3, with TRBD2 matching 11 bases. V dropped 3 bases and J dropped 6; count of bases not matched to a gene: 8. The CDR3 totals 15 residues. Germline V CDR1 and CDR2: GTSNPN, SVGIG (reference sequence). The CDR3 region is CAWRDLAGGGDTQYF. CDR3 sequence (DNA): TGTGCCTGGAGGGATCTAGCGGGGGGCGGGGATACGCAGTATTTT.

This clone was observed a few times. The rearrangement uses TRBV20-1 and TRBJ1-2; D is ambiguous. V shed 5 bases and J shed 3 bases, with 4 bases lying between them. CDR1 and CDR2 from the germline V gene are DFQATT and SNEGSKA (reference sequence). This CDR3 contains 10 residues. CDR3 sequence (DNA): TGCAGTGCTGACTACTATGGCTACACCTTC. As protein: CSADYYGYTF.

V usage is TRBV30 and J usage is TRBJ1-1; TRBD1 matches at 7 bases. The junction had 17 bases not matched to a gene; V was cut back by 2 bases and J by 5 bases. Germline V CDR1 and CDR2: GTSNPN, SVGIG (reference sequence). The CDR3 has 17 amino acids. The CDR3 reads CAWSPRPTGRGETEAFF. For the CDR3, the DNA is TGTGCCTGGAGTCCCAGACCGACAGGGCGCGGGGAAACTGAAGCTTTCTTT.

This sequence joins TRBV3-1 (or the pseudogene TRBV3-2) and TRBJ2-3; D is possibly TRBD2 (5 bases). The CDR3 length is 15 residues. Looked up from germline, CDR1 is LGHDT and CDR2 is YNNKEL (reference sequence). V lost 0 bases and J lost 2, with 9 bases in between. The CDR3 nucleotides read TGTGCCAGCAGCCAAGAATGGAGGATCACAGATACGCAGTATTTT. Its protein is CASSQEWRITDTQYF.

The V gene is TRBV7-9, the J gene TRBJ1-1; D is uncertain. The CDR3 has 13 amino acids. V lost 5 bases to trimming and J lost 6 bases, with 13 bases between them. Germline V gene sequence: CDR1 SEHNR, CDR2 FQNEAQ (reference sequence). CDR3 region: CASSPVERAEAFF. As DNA, the CDR3 is TGTGCCAGCAGCCCCGTCGAGAGGGCTGAAGCTTTCTTT.

This rearrangement joins TRBV19 to TRBJ2-6; D perhaps matches TRBD2 (5 bases). V was clipped by 7 bases and J by 0 bases, with 16 bases between them. Germline V gene lookup returns CDR1 LNHDA and CDR2 SQIVND (reference sequence). The CDR3 sequence is 17 residues long. Here the CDR3 DNA reads TGTGCCAGTACCCCGCGGAGCGGTAACTCTGGGGCCAACGTCCTGACTTTC. Its translation is CASTPRSGNSGANVLTF.

The genes are TRBV14 and TRBJ2-2; no clear D gene. Germline CDR1 is SGHDN and CDR2 is FVKESK. Deletions cut 0 bases from V and 4 bases from J, with 9 bases between. The CDR3 covers 15 residues. CDR3 residues: CASSQDRLSTGELFF. The CDR3 nucleotides are TGTGCCAGCAGCCAAGACAGGTTGAGCACCGGGGAGCTGTTTTTT.

The chain links TRBV4-2 to TRBJ2-7; 7 nucleotides align to TRBD2. There are 16 residues in the CDR3. Per the germline V gene, CDR1 is LGHNA and CDR2 is YNFKEQ. V gave up 0 bases and J gave up 2 bases; unmatched junction bases: 7. Written as DNA, the CDR3 is TGTGCCAGCAGCCAAGAGTCTAGCGGAGGCACCTACGAGCAGTACTTC. Its translation is CASSQESSGGTYEQYF.

The J gene is TRBJ2-5, the V gene TRBV5-8; 7 nucleotides align to TRBD2. V shed 4 bases and J 2 bases; nucleotides not matched to a gene: 11. Germline lookup yields CDR1 SGHTS and CDR2 YDEGEE. The CDR3 covers 16 residues. The CDR3 DNA sequence: TGTGCCAGCAGCAATGGGAGGGGACCCCTTCAAGAGACCCAGTACTTC. Protein product: CASSNGRGPLQETQYF.

The V and J genes are TRBV30 and TRBJ1-2; 7 bases line up with TRBD1. The CDR3 spans 15 residues. Unmatched junction bases numbered 12, after V lost 5 bases and J lost 3 bases. Germline CDR1 is GTSNPN and CDR2 is SVGIG (reference sequence). CDR3 in amino acids: CAWLYSGTAHYGYTF. CDR3 in DNA: TGTGCCTGGCTCTACTCCGGGACAGCCCACTATGGCTACACCTTC.

J is TRBJ1-2 and V is TRBV2, with 7 bases lining up with TRBD1. CDR1 is SNHLY, CDR2 FYNNEI, per germline. J lost 2 bases, V lost 6 bases, and 6 bases had no gene match. CDR3 length: 14 amino acids. The CDR3 protein is CASSVGQINYGYTF. The CDR3 nucleotides read TGTGCCAGCAGCGTGGGACAGATCAACTATGGCTACACCTTC.

The rearrangement joins TRBV3-1 (or the pseudogene TRBV3-2) to TRBJ2-1; D perhaps matches TRBD2 (7 bases). The CDR3 is 15 amino acids. CDR1 is LGHDT and CDR2 is YNNKEL in the germline V gene (reference sequence). V lost 0 bases and J lost 9, with 15 bases in between. In DNA form, the CDR3 reads TGTGCCAGCAGCCAAGATCTGGTCCGGGGGGCTGAGCAGTTCTTC. Protein: CASSQDLVRGAEQFF.

In the case of this clone: Distinct nucleotide sequences in the sample also encode this CDR3. The rearrangement joins TRBV6-5 to TRBJ2-3; D is unresolved. The V end was cut by 3 bases, the J end by 6 bases, with 4 bases between. Germline values: CDR1 MNHEY, CDR2 SVGAGI. This CDR3 has 11 amino acids. CDR3 in amino acids: CASSYSDTQYF. The DNA for the CDR3 is TGTGCCAGCAGTTATAGCGATACGCAGTATTTT.

The rearrangement links TRBV30 to TRBJ2-4; 8 nucleotides match TRBD1. The germline V gene has CDR1 GTSNPN and CDR2 SVGIG (reference sequence). V lost 7 bases and J lost 5; bases outside the gene matches: 10. This CDR3 region has 14 residues. This chain's CDR3 is CALDPTGVENIQYF. Here the CDR3 DNA reads TGTGCCTTGGACCCGACAGGGGTAGAAAACATTCAGTACTTC.

The chain employs TRBV9 and TRBJ2-5, with 7 positions matching TRBD2. The trim removed 0 bases at V and 2 bases at J, leaving 7 bases unmatched. The CDR3 is 16 amino acids. CDR1 and CDR2 from the germline V gene are SGDLS and YYNGEE. The CDR3 DNA is TGTGCCAGCAGCGTAGGGGGAGGGCCGGGTCAAGAGACCCAGTACTTC. Translating it yields CASSVGGGPGQETQYF.

The V gene is TRBV5-4, the J gene TRBJ1-2; TRBD1 might be the D (6 bases). Per germline, CDR1 SGHNT and CDR2 YYREEE (reference sequence). The CDR3 length is 13 residues. V lost 4 bases and J 10 bases, leaving 17 bases between the germline ends. The CDR3 here is CASSLTGIGDYTF. For the CDR3, the DNA is TGTGCCAGCAGCCTAACAGGGATCGGTGACTACACCTTC.

The chain recombines TRBV2 with TRBJ2-7; D call uncertain. The CDR3 has 12 amino acids. Per the germline V gene, CDR1 is SNHLY and CDR2 is FYNNEI. The V and J ends lost 3 bases and 3 bases respectively, with 6 bases between them. CDR3 protein: CASSDGFYEQYF. The CDR3 region has the DNA TGTGCCAGCAGTGATGGCTTCTACGAGCAGTACTTC.

This chain links TRBV2 with TRBJ2-7, with 7 bases identical to TRBD2. The CDR3 is made up of 15 amino acids. With 3 bases clipped from V and 1 base from J, the junction kept 6 bases outside the gene matches. CDR1 is SNHLY and CDR2 is FYNNEI in the germline V gene. The CDR3 spells CASSELISGSYEQYF. The CDR3, as DNA: TGTGCCAGCAGTGAGTTAATTAGCGGGTCCTACGAGCAGTACTTC. The variable domain in full, completed from reference TRBV2 and TRBJ2-7, reads EPEVTQTPSHQVTQMGQEVILRCVPISNHLYFYWYRQILGQKVEFLVSFYNNEISEKSEIFDDQFSVERPDGSNFTLKIRSTKLEDSAMYFCASSELISGSYEQYFGPGTRLTVT.

The rearrangement links TRBV28 to TRBJ2-6; D uncertain. The CDR3 has 15 residues. Germline CDR1 MDHEN, CDR2 SYDVKM. V was trimmed by 3 bases and J by 1 base, leaving 7 bases between them. The CDR3 here is CASSFVRSGANVLTF. The CDR3, as DNA: TGTGCCAGCAGTTTCGTCAGATCTGGGGCCAACGTCCTGACTTTC.